The 7 T cell receptor beta chains below come from one sample, sequenced in a study of T cell responses to AZD1222 COVID-19 vaccine. Sequencing was performed with immunoSEQ multiplex PCR; in TCRdb, only in-frame clones are kept and a portion is missing. Of about 120,000 clones in the sample, approximately 85% were seen once. Sequencing used peripheral blood, obtained on day 0 of AZD1222 vaccination. The source is an adult in good health.

This clone was seen a few times. This chain links TRBV5-1 with TRBJ1-3; D remains ambiguous. V was trimmed by 1 base and J by 1 base, leaving 9 bases between them. CDR3 length equals 15 residues. Looked up from germline, CDR1 is SGHRS and CDR2 is YFSETQ. The CDR3 DNA follows: TGCGCCAGCAGCTTGATAGGAACGTCTGGAAACACCATATATTTT. It specifies CASSLIGTSGNTIYF.

The V call is TRBV10-3, the J call TRBJ1-3; D is possibly TRBD1 (6 bases). V shed 2 bases and J shed 2 bases, with 16 bases lying between them. CDR1 is ENHRY, CDR2 SYGVKD, per germline. The length of the CDR3 is 17 residues. The CDR3 sequence: CAISEPAGGAAGNTIYF. DNA of the CDR3: TGTGCCATCAGTGAGCCGGCGGGGGGCGCGGCTGGAAACACCATATATTTT.

The CDR3 coding sequence is TGTGCCAGCAGCCAGACCGGGACTAGGGGCCTAGAGACCCAGTACTTC. This codes for CASSQTGTRGLETQYF. The V call is TRBV3-1 (or the pseudogene TRBV3-2), the J call TRBJ2-5, with 8 bases matching TRBD2. Per germline, CDR1 LGHDT and CDR2 YNNKEL (reference sequence). The junction had 10 bases not matched to a gene; V was cut back by 3 bases and J by 4 bases. CDR3 length: 16 amino acids.

The V and J genes are TRBV7-6 and TRBJ2-1; 13 nucleotides align to TRBD2. The CDR3 runs to 15 residues. Trimming took 5 bases from V and 15 from J; bases not matched to a gene: 13. Germline CDR1 SGHVS, CDR2 FNYEAQ. The CDR3 DNA is TGTGCCAGCAGCCTTGGACTAGCGGGAGAGGATCGGCCGTTCTTC. Protein: CASSLGLAGEDRPFF. Complete variable domain (other parts from reference TRBV7-6 and TRBJ2-1): GAGVSQSPRYKVTKRGQDVALRCDPISGHVSLYWYRQALGQGPEFLTYFNYEAQQDKSGLPNDRFSAERPEGSISTLTIQRTEQRDSAMYRCASSLGLAGEDRPFFGPGTRLTVL.

This clone was picked up a small number of times. The chain has TRBV29-1 and TRBJ2-6; D not resolved. V lost 5 bases to trimming and J lost 2 bases, with 10 bases between them. This CDR3 spans 14 amino acids. CDR1 is SQVTM, CDR2 ANQGSEA, per germline. CDR3 nucleotide sequence: TGCAGCGTTTATTTGGCAGCTGGGGCCAACGTCCTGACTTTC. Protein product: CSVYLAAGANVLTF. Filled out from reference TRBV29-1 and TRBJ2-6, the complete variable domain reads SAVISQKPSRDICQRGTSLTIQCQVDSQVTMMFWYRQQPGQSLTLIATANQGSEATYESGFVIDKFPISRPNLTFSTLTVSNMSPEDSSIYLCSVYLAAGANVLTFGAGSRLTVL.

This clone occurred once. The chain is built from TRBV2 and TRBJ2-7, with TRBD2 matching over 10 bases. Germline lookup yields CDR1 SNHLY and CDR2 FYNNEI. The CDR3 sequence is 15 residues long. The ends lost 7 bases at V and 3 bases at J; junction bases unmatched: 9. CDR3 protein: CASTAGTSAHYEQYF. CDR3 DNA sequence: TGTGCCAGCACGGCAGGGACTAGCGCCCACTACGAGCAGTACTTC.

The chain uses TRBV19 and TRBJ1-2; TRBD1 might be the D (6 bases). CDR3 length: 12 residues. Germline V CDR1 and CDR2: LNHDA, SQIVND (reference sequence). Between the trimmed V and J ends, which lost 6 bases and 3 bases, there was a span of 8 bases. The CDR3 loop is CASRDSYYGYTF. CDR3 nucleotide sequence: TGTGCCAGTAGGGACAGTTACTATGGCTACACCTTC.